These 20 T cell receptor beta chains were sequenced from one sample in a study of OX40 agonist ivuxolimab in advanced cancers. Libraries were constructed by the immunoSEQ multiplex PCR assay. TCRdb took this table from immuneACCESS and kept in-frame rearrangements with V and J called. Such tables lack part of the clones; where checked against another copy, unresolved V genes explain under half of the gap, and the rest is unexplained. Across this sample there are 98,000 or so clones, with roughly 95% seen only once. The top ten constitute about 0.17% of the sample. The input for sequencing was CD4+ or CD8+ T cells sorted from blood, taken in a trial of the OX40 agonist ivuxolimab. These receptors originate from an adult with an advanced solid tumor such as melanoma, head and neck, liver or kidney cancer.

The chain couples TRBV9 to TRBJ2-5; D perhaps matches TRBD2 (6 bases). CDR3 length: 14 residues. V lost 4 bases to trimming and J lost 4 bases, with 14 bases between them. Germline loops: CDR1 SGDLS, CDR2 YYNGEE. The CDR3 DNA follows: TGTGCCAGCAGCCCCATGGGGGGAAGAGAGACCCAGTACTTC. Its translation is CASSPMGGRETQYF.

The chain joins TRBV7-2 to TRBJ2-6; 8 bases agree with TRBD1. V lost 5 bases and J lost 2; bases outside the gene matches: 2. In germline, CDR1 is SGHTA, CDR2 FQGNSA. This CDR3 has 15 residues. CDR3: CASSMDRAGANVLTF. The CDR3 DNA reads as TGTGCCAGCAGCATGGACAGGGCTGGGGCCAACGTCCTGACTTTC. Full variable domain (rest looked up from reference TRBV7-2 and TRBJ2-6): GAGVSQSPSNKVTEKGKDVELRCDPISGHTALYWYRQSLGQGLEFLIYFQGNSAPDKSGLPSDRFSAERTGGSVSTLTIQRTQQEDSAVYLCASSMDRAGANVLTFGAGSRLTVL.

This rearrangement joins TRBV2 to TRBJ1-6, with 7 nucleotides matching TRBD1. Germline values: CDR1 SNHLY, CDR2 FYNNEI. The V gene end was trimmed by 6 bases and the J gene end by 9 bases; junction bases not matched to a gene: 8. CDR3 length: 14 amino acids. The CDR3 reads CASRSSRGASPLHF. The DNA of the CDR3 is TGTGCCAGCAGGAGCAGCAGGGGGGCTTCACCCCTCCACTTT.

V usage is TRBV7-6 and J usage is TRBJ2-7; 7 nucleotides line up with TRBD2. The CDR3 has 15 amino acids. The germline CDR1 and CDR2 sequences are SGHVS and FNYEAQ. Trimming took 5 bases from V and 3 from J; bases not matched to a gene: 10. CDR3 loop: CASSPAGLPNYEQYF. The CDR3 nucleotides are TGTGCCAGCAGCCCAGCGGGACTACCGAACTACGAGCAGTACTTC.

This chain joins TRBV19 and TRBJ1-5; 11 nucleotides agree with TRBD1. Germline V gives CDR1 LNHDA, CDR2 SQIVND (reference sequence). The CDR3 spans 17 residues. J was trimmed by 7 bases and V by 5 bases; bases with no gene match: 13. CDR3: CASSSADRGQPGQPQHF. CDR3 nucleotide sequence: TGTGCCAGTAGTTCTGCGGACAGGGGGCAACCGGGCCAGCCCCAGCATTTT.

This clone was seen only once. The rearrangement links TRBV5-4 to TRBJ2-5, with D maybe TRBD1 (6 bases). V lost 0 bases and J 0 bases, leaving 9 bases between the germline ends. Per germline, CDR1 SGHNT and CDR2 YYREEE (reference sequence). CDR3 length: 15 residues. Written as DNA, the CDR3 is TGTGCCAGCAGCTTGGAAGGGGGATACCAAGAGACCCAGTACTTC. Its translation is CASSLEGGYQETQYF.

This chain connects TRBV13 to TRBJ2-2, with 7 bases identical to TRBD2. The CDR3 totals 15 residues. Germline lookup yields CDR1 PRHDT and CDR2 FYEKMQ (reference sequence). V lost 6 bases and J lost 1; bases outside the gene matches: 5. The CDR3 coding sequence is TGTGCCAGCAGGAGGGGACTAAAGAACACCGGGGAGCTGTTTTTT. Its translation is CASRRGLKNTGELFF.

The chain combines TRBV10-2 with TRBJ2-7, with 8 positions matching TRBD2. Germline assignment: CDR1 WSHSY and CDR2 SAAADI. The CDR3 spans 14 residues. Unmatched junction bases numbered 7, after V lost 5 bases and J lost 4 bases. CDR3 coding DNA: TGCGCCAGCAGTAGCGGGAGTTCCCCATACGAGCAGTACTTC. This sequence encodes CASSSGSSPYEQYF.

The rearrangement joins TRBV18 to TRBJ2-7; perhaps TRBD2 as D (6 bases). CDR1 and CDR2 (germline): KGHSH, LQKENI. The CDR3 runs 15 residues. V lost 3 bases, J lost 0 bases, and 12 bases lay in between. The CDR3 spells CASSPPGLSSYEQYF. The CDR3 DNA sequence: TGTGCCAGCTCACCTCCGGGACTGAGCTCCTACGAGCAGTACTTC.

This chain joins TRBV18 and TRBJ2-5, with D tentatively TRBD2 (7 bases). V lost 6 bases and J 5 bases, leaving 13 bases between the germline ends. CDR1 and CDR2 from the germline V gene are KGHSH and LQKENI. The CDR3 is made up of 13 amino acids. CDR3 coding DNA: TGTGCCAGCTCGGGGGGGGCGATTGAGACCCAGTACTTC. It translates to CASSGGAIETQYF.

V is TRBV15 and J is TRBJ2-7; no reliable D call. The germline gives CDR1 LNHNV, CDR2 YYDKDF (reference sequence). Trimming cost V 0 bases and J 0 bases, with 15 bases left between them. This CDR3 is built from 17 residues. The CDR3 DNA reads TGTGCCACCAGCAGAGATCTAACAGCAATCCTCTCCTACGAGCAGTACTTC. Translating gives CATSRDLTAILSYEQYF.

The rearrangement links TRBV6-1 to TRBJ2-7; D perhaps matches TRBD1 (5 bases). Trimming left V 2 bases short and J 9 bases short, with 8 bases between. Per germline, CDR1 MNHNS and CDR2 SASEGT. The CDR3 is 11 amino acids. CDR3 in amino acids: CASSERQGQYF. The CDR3 DNA reads TGTGCCAGCAGTGAAAGGCAGGGGCAGTACTTC.

This clone was detected once. The J gene is TRBJ2-4, the V gene TRBV7-2, with D tentatively TRBD1 or TRBD2 (6 bases each). Trimming pared 0 bases from V and 8 bases from J, leaving 11 bases between. The CDR3 is 14 amino acids. Per germline, CDR1 SGHTA and CDR2 FQGNSA. The CDR3 DNA reads TGTGCCAGCAGCTTAGCAAGGGGGGTGGACATTCAGTACTTC. This codes for CASSLARGVDIQYF.

The chain employs TRBV27 and TRBJ2-1, with TRBD1 matching over 7 bases. The CDR3 has 14 amino acids. V was clipped by 5 bases and J by 1 base; unmatched bases: 2. Per the germline V gene, CDR1 is MNHEY and CDR2 is SMNVEV (reference sequence). CDR3 coding DNA: TGTGCCAGCAGTCCGACAGGGTCCTACAATGAGCAGTTCTTC. This translates into CASSPTGSYNEQFF.

The V gene is TRBV25-1, the J gene TRBJ1-5; D might be TRBD1 (6 bases). Per the germline V gene, CDR1 is MGHDK and CDR2 is SYGVNS. Trimming removed 3 bases at V and 4 bases at J, with 19 bases between. This CDR3 contains 17 residues. CDR3 DNA: TGTGCCAGCAGTGAGAGGCACGAAGGAGGGGGAAATCAGCCCCAGCATTTT. Protein sequence: CASSERHEGGGNQPQHF.

The V gene is TRBV6-5, the J gene TRBJ2-5, with 11 bases that match TRBD1. Losses at the gene ends were 0 bases for V and 5 bases for J; bases not matched to a gene: 2. The CDR3 is 15 residues long. The germline gives CDR1 MNHEY, CDR2 SVGAGI. The CDR3 nucleotides are TGTGCCAGCAGTTACTCGGACAGGGGGCTGGAGACCCAGTACTTC. Translating gives CASSYSDRGLETQYF.

The V and J genes are TRBV18 and TRBJ1-1; TRBD1 is a possible D gene (6 bases). Germline CDR1 is KGHSH and CDR2 is LQKENI. The CDR3 is 14 residues long. V lost 4 bases and J 5 bases, leaving 14 bases between the germline ends. DNA for the CDR3: TGTGCCAGCTCACAGGGGGGGATGGGGACTGAAGCTTTCTTT. Protein sequence: CASSQGGMGTEAFF.

V gene TRBV18 combines with J gene TRBJ1-1, with a tentative D call TRBD1 (5 bases). CDR1 KGHSH and CDR2 LQKENI come from the germline V gene. The CDR3 runs 13 residues. Between the trimmed V and J ends, which lost 3 bases and 8 bases, there was a span of 13 bases. The CDR3 coding sequence is TGTGCCAGCTCACCGAAGGGGATGGCGGAAGCTTTCTTT. This gives the protein CASSPKGMAEAFF.

The chain employs TRBV5-1 and TRBJ2-7, with a possible D match to TRBD2 (7 bases). Per the germline V gene, CDR1 is SGHRS and CDR2 is YFSETQ. Trimming removed 4 bases from V and 3 bases from J, with 14 bases in between. The CDR3 has 14 residues. The CDR3 nucleotides are TGCGCCAGCAGCCCGGGGGCGGGAGTCTACGAGCAGTACTTC. Residues: CASSPGAGVYEQYF.

This clone was recorded once. The chain carries TRBV4-3 and TRBJ1-2; 11 nucleotides match TRBD1. The CDR3 runs 16 residues. The germline V gene has CDR1 LGHNA and CDR2 YSLEER. Losses at the gene ends were 2 bases for V and 8 bases for J; bases not matched to a gene: 10. The CDR3 is CASSQSGTGGLRGYTF. CDR3 DNA sequence: TGCGCCAGCAGCCAATCCGGGACAGGGGGGCTGAGAGGCTACACCTTC.